This T cell receptor beta chain was sequenced during a study of blood T cell repertoires in COVID-19. The protocol was immunoSEQ multiplex PCR, while the TCRdb copy is restricted to in-frame clones and leaves out a portion. The data show some 200,000 clones, around 80% seen once. Germline V gene sequence: CDR1 SEHNR, CDR2 FQNEAQ (reference sequence). Trimming shortened V by 0 bases and J by 8 bases, and 19 bases separated the two germline ends. The CDR3 runs to 16 residues. The sequenced sample was peripheral blood. The TCR comes from a woman in her 70s with acute or convalescent COVID-19. The V call is TRBV7-9, the J call TRBJ1-2; D unresolved. As DNA, the CDR3 is TGTGCCAGCAGCTTAGCGCTAGGTCGGGGAGCGGGCGGCTACACCTTC. Translation gives CASSLALGRGAGGYTF.